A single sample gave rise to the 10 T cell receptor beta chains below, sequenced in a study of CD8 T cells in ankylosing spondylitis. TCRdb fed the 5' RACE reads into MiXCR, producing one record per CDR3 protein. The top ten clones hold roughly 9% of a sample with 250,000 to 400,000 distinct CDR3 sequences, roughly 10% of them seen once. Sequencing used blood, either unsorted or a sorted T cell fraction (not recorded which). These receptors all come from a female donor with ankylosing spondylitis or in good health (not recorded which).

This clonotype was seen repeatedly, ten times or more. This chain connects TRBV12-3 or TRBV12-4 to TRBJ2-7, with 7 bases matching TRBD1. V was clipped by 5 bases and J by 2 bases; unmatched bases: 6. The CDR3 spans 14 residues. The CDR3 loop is CASSMRQGAYEQYF. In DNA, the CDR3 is TGTGCCAGCAGTATGCGACAGGGAGCCTACGAGCAGTACTTC.

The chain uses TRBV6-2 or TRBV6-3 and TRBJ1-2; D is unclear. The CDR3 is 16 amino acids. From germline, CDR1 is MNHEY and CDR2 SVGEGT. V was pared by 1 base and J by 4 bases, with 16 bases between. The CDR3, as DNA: TGTGCCAGCAGTTACTTGAGTTTGGGCGCGGGCTATGGCTACACCTTC. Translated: CASSYLSLGAGYGYTF.

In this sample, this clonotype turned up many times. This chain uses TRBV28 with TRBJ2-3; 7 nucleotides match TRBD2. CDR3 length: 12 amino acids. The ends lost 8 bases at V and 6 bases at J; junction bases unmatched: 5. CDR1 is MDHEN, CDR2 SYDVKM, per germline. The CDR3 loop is CASSPRGDTQYF. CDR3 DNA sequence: TGTGCCAGCTCCCCGCGGGGGGATACGCAGTATTTT.

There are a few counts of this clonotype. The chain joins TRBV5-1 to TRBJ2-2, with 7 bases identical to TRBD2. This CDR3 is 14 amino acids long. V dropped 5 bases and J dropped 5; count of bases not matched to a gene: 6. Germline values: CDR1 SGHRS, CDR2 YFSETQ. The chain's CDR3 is CASSFPGGTGELFF. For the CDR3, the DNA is TGCGCCAGCAGTTTCCCGGGGGGTACCGGGGAGCTGTTTTTT. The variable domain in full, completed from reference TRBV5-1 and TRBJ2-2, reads KAGVTQTPRYLIKTRGQQVTLSCSPISGHRSVSWYQQTPGQGLQFLFEYFSETQRNKGNFPGRFSGRQFSNSRSEMNVSTLELGDSALYLCASSFPGGTGELFFGEGSRLTVL.

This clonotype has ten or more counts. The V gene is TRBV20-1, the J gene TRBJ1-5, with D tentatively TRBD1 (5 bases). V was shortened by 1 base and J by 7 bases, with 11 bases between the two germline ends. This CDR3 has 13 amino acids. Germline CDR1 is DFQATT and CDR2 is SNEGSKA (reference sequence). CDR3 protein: CSARVVGEQPQHF. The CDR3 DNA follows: TGCAGTGCTAGAGTAGTAGGGGAACAGCCCCAGCATTTT.

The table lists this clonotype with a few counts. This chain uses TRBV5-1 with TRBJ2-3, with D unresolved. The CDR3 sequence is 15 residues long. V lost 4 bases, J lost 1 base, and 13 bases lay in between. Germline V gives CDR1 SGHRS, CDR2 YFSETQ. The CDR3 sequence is CASSLFGFGTDTQYF. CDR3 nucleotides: TGCGCCAGCAGCCTGTTCGGCTTCGGCACAGATACGCAGTATTTT.

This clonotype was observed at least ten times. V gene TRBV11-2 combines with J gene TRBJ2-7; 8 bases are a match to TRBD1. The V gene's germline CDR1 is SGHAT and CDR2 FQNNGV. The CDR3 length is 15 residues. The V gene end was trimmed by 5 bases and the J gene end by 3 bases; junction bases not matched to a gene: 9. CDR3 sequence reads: CASSEGTGLRYEQYF. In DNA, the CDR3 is TGTGCCAGCAGCGAAGGGACAGGACTACGCTACGAGCAGTACTTC.

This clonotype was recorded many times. The CDR3 bases are TGCAGTGCCTTGATGGGGGGCCGTATAACAGATACGCAGTATTTT. This gives the protein CSALMGGRITDTQYF. J is TRBJ2-3 and V is TRBV20-1; D assignment may be TRBD1 or TRBD2 (6 bases each). The CDR3 has 15 residues. Germline V gene sequence: CDR1 DFQATT, CDR2 SNEGSKA (reference sequence). Trimming shortened V by 6 bases and J by 3 bases, and 19 bases separated the two germline ends.

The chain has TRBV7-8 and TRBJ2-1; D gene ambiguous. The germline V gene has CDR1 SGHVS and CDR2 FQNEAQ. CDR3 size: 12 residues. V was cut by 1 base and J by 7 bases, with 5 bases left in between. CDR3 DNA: TGTGCCAGCAGCTTAGGCAGAAATGAGCAGTTCTTC. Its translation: CASSLGRNEQFF.

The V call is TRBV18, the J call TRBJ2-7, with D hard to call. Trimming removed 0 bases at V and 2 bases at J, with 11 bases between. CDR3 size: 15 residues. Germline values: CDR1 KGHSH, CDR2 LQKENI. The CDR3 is CASSPPVSVTYEQYF. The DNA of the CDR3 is TGTGCCAGCTCACCACCTGTCTCGGTAACCTACGAGCAGTACTTC.